The T cell receptor beta chain described here comes from a study of cytotoxic CD8 clonotypes in ibrutinib-treated CLL. Germline loops: CDR1 SGHTA, CDR2 FQGTGA. Trimming took off 6 bases at V and 1 base at J, with 9 bases between the two ends. This CDR3 contains 13 residues. Assay: immunoSEQ multiplex PCR; the TCRdb copy retains only in-frame clones and omits some. The sample carries 50,000 or so clones, roughly 85% recorded once. The chain couples TRBV7-3 to TRBJ1-1, with D unresolved. The sequence derives from a human donor with chronic lymphocytic leukemia. This material consisted of PBMCs, taken after 24 months of ibrutinib treatment. CDR3 DNA: TGTGCCAGCAGTCCCGGTCGGAACACTGAAGCTTTCTTT. Protein sequence: CASSPGRNTEAFF.